The rows below give T cell receptor beta chains drawn from one sample of a study of T cell clones after liver transplantation. Sequenced by immunoSEQ multiplex PCR; TCRdb stores in-frame clones only, minus some. The sample has 20,000 to 30,000 clones; 55% to 75% are singletons. The sequencing used CD4+ T cells from blood, collected before liver transplant. These receptors were obtained from a human donor who received a liver transplant. Both conserved end residues are part of each CDR3. A D gene is named only where the DNA matches it firmly. Rows may omit the clone size; those that give it use once, few, many or a size class.

clone_size	v_call	d_call	j_call	cdr3_aa	cdr3_nt
-	TRBV2	-	TRBJ2-5	CASSEAQRSQETQYF	TGTGCCAGCAGTGAAGCGCAGAGGTCCCAAGAGACCCAGTACTTC
-	TRBV19	-	TRBJ2-7	CASSMVGGPWNEQYF	TGTGCCAGTAGTATGGTCGGGGGACCCTGGAACGAGCAGTACTTC
-	TRBV4-3	-	TRBJ2-2	CASSQDMRSANTGELFF	TGCGCCAGCAGCCAAGATATGCGGAGCGCGAACACCGGGGAGCTGTTTTTT
-	TRBV7-9	-	TRBJ1-2	CASSLNGQAGGYTF	TGTGCCAGCAGCTTAAACGGTCAGGCTGGGGGCTACACCTTC
once	TRBV5-4	TRBD2	TRBJ2-5	CASSFAGGGETQYF	TGTGCCAGCAGCTTCGCTGGCGGGGGGGAGACCCAGTACTTC
-	TRBV19	-	TRBJ2-6	CASSIRTFGTGANVLTF	TGTGCCAGTAGTATTAGGACATTTGGAACTGGGGCCAACGTCCTGACTTTC
-	TRBV5-1	TRBD2	TRBJ2-2	CASSLAVAGFTGELFF	TGCGCCAGCAGCTTGGCGGTAGCGGGCTTTACCGGGGAGCTGTTTTTT
-	TRBV27	-	TRBJ1-2	CASSARGVGYGYTF	TGTGCCAGCAGCGCACGGGGGGTCGGCTATGGCTACACCTTC
-	TRBV7-2	-	TRBJ1-1	CASTLTRDTHGAFF	TGTGCCAGCACCCTCACAAGGGACACTCATGGAGCTTTCTTT
-	TRBV9	TRBD1	TRBJ2-3	CASSPWTGGRTDTQYF	TGTGCCAGCAGCCCCTGGACAGGGGGAAGGACAGATACGCAGTATTTT
-	TRBV5-8	TRBD2	TRBJ2-1	CASSLMGLAGGLSYNEQFF	TGTGCCAGCAGCTTGATGGGACTAGCGGGAGGTCTCTCCTACAATGAGCAGTTCTTC
few	TRBV25-1	-	TRBJ1-1	CASSEVGGRTEAFF	TGTGCCAGCAGTGAGGTGGGCGGGCGGACTGAAGCTTTCTTT
-	TRBV28	-	TRBJ2-7	CASSFSSGNYEQYF	TGTGCCAGCAGTTTTTCTTCAGGAAACTACGAGCAGTACTTC
few	TRBV4-1	TRBD1	TRBJ2-5	CASSFSGTGLQETQYF	TGCGCCAGCAGCTTCTCCGGGACAGGCCTACAAGAGACCCAGTACTTC
-	TRBV10-3	-	TRBJ1-3	CAISRQGNTIYF	TGTGCCATCAGTAGACAGGGAAACACCATATATTTT
-	TRBV30	-	TRBJ1-1	CAWSRQGDTEAFF	TGTGCCTGGTCCAGGCAGGGAGATACTGAAGCTTTCTTT
-	TRBV11-2	TRBD2	TRBJ2-5	CASSPRSGGGNQETQYF	TGTGCCAGCAGCCCTAGGTCCGGCGGGGGAAACCAAGAGACCCAGTACTTC
-	TRBV30	-	TRBJ1-1	CAWSVLYEGNTEAFF	TGTGCCTGGAGTGTATTATACGAGGGGAACACTGAAGCTTTCTTT
-	TRBV2	TRBD1	TRBJ2-3	CASSDLGGQVTDTQYF	TGTGCCAGCAGTGACTTGGGGGGACAGGTGACAGATACGCAGTATTTT
few	TRBV10-3	TRBD1	TRBJ2-6	CAISTGGSGANVLTF	TGTGCCATCAGTACAGGGGGCTCTGGGGCCAACGTCCTGACTTTC
-	TRBV4-2	-	TRBJ2-3	CASSQGMGGGSTDTQYF	TGTGCCAGCAGCCAAGGGATGGGAGGCGGTAGCACAGATACGCAGTATTTT
few	TRBV7-2	TRBD2	TRBJ2-1	CASSLTSGQYNEQFF	TGTGCCAGCAGCCTTACTAGCGGACAGTACAATGAGCAGTTCTTC
-	TRBV7-9	-	TRBJ1-2	CASSFSREDYGYTF	TGTGCCAGCAGCTTTTCGAGGGAGGACTATGGCTACACCTTC
once	TRBV4-1	-	TRBJ2-5	CASSQDYSSLEETQYF	TGCGCCAGCAGCCAAGATTACAGTAGTCTTGAAGAGACCCAGTACTTC
-	TRBV28	-	TRBJ2-1	CASRAPASSYNEQFF	TGTGCCAGCAGGGCCCCCGCGAGCTCCTACAATGAGCAGTTCTTC
once	TRBV5-1	-	TRBJ2-2	CASNPSAMSTGELFF	TGCGCCAGCAATCCATCCGCGATGAGCACCGGGGAGCTGTTTTTT
-	TRBV6-5	TRBD2	TRBJ2-5	CASSSSGRADETQYF	TGTGCCAGCAGTTCAAGCGGGAGGGCCGATGAGACCCAGTACTTC
few	TRBV5-1	TRBD2	TRBJ2-3	CASNLLAGATDTQYF	TGCGCCAGCAATCTTCTGGCGGGAGCGACAGATACGCAGTATTTT
-	TRBV5-8	TRBD2	TRBJ2-1	CASSQGLVGLDEQFF	TGTGCCAGCAGCCAAGGACTAGTCGGGCTCGATGAGCAGTTCTTC
medium-sized	TRBV7-8	-	TRBJ2-1	CASSLVQSQGYNEQFF	TGTGCCAGCAGCTTAGTTCAGTCACAGGGCTACAATGAGCAGTTCTTC
-	TRBV6-1	-	TRBJ1-3	CASSVMTGISGNTIYF	TGTGCCAGCAGTGTAATGACAGGCATCTCTGGAAACACCATATATTTT
few	TRBV7-9	TRBD1	TRBJ2-6	CASSSPGQVFSGANVLTF	TGTGCCAGCAGCTCCCCGGGACAGGTGTTCTCTGGGGCCAACGTCCTGACTTTC
once	TRBV5-4	TRBD2	TRBJ2-3	CASSETARGAQYF	TGTGCCAGCAGCGAGACCGCCCGGGGGGCGCAGTATTTT
once	TRBV5-1	-	TRBJ1-1	CASSLDLNTEAFF	TGCGCCAGCAGCTTGGACTTGAACACTGAAGCTTTCTTT
-	TRBV6-1	TRBD1	TRBJ1-2	CASSEGQGAYGYTF	TGTGCCAGCAGTGAGGGACAGGGGGCCTATGGCTACACCTTC
-	TRBV28	-	TRBJ2-3	CASSRDSTDTQYF	TGTGCCAGCAGCCGGGACAGCACAGATACGCAGTATTTT
-	TRBV6-1	-	TRBJ2-1	CASKLAPWSSGEQFF	TGTGCCAGCAAACTAGCCCCTTGGTCCTCAGGTGAGCAGTTCTTC
-	TRBV9	-	TRBJ2-1	CASSVASDGGVSSYNEQFF	TGTGCCAGCAGCGTAGCTAGTGATGGGGGTGTTAGCTCCTACAATGAGCAGTTCTTC
-	TRBV19	TRBD2	TRBJ2-1	CASKTGTTYNEQFF	TGTGCCAGTAAGACCGGGACTACCTACAATGAGCAGTTCTTC
few	TRBV2	-	TRBJ1-1	CARKKRNTEAFF	TGTGCCAGGAAAAAACGGAACACTGAAGCTTTCTTT
-	TRBV11-3	TRBD2	TRBJ2-1	CASSLMGGVNEQFF	TGTGCCAGCAGCTTAATGGGGGGGGTAAATGAGCAGTTCTTC
few	TRBV28	-	TRBJ1-5	CASSTGGNQPQHF	TGTGCCAGCAGTACTGGGGGCAATCAGCCCCAGCATTTT
-	TRBV19	TRBD2	TRBJ2-7	CASSNQRGGSYEQYF	TGTGCCAGTAGTAACCAGCGGGGAGGCTCCTACGAGCAGTACTTC
medium-sized	TRBV5-1	-	TRBJ2-5	CASSLERGSGETQYF	TGCGCCAGCAGCTTGGAGAGGGGCTCGGGAGAGACCCAGTACTTC
-	TRBV6-1	TRBD1	TRBJ1-3	CASSALTGGNTIYF	TGTGCCAGCAGTGCCCTGACAGGGGGAAACACCATATATTTT
-	TRBV5-7	-	TRBJ1-2	CASSRTHYGYTF	TGTGCCAGCAGCCGTACCCACTATGGCTACACCTTC
-	TRBV2	-	TRBJ2-5	CASSLSEETQYF	TGTGCCAGCAGTCTCAGTGAAGAGACCCAGTACTTC